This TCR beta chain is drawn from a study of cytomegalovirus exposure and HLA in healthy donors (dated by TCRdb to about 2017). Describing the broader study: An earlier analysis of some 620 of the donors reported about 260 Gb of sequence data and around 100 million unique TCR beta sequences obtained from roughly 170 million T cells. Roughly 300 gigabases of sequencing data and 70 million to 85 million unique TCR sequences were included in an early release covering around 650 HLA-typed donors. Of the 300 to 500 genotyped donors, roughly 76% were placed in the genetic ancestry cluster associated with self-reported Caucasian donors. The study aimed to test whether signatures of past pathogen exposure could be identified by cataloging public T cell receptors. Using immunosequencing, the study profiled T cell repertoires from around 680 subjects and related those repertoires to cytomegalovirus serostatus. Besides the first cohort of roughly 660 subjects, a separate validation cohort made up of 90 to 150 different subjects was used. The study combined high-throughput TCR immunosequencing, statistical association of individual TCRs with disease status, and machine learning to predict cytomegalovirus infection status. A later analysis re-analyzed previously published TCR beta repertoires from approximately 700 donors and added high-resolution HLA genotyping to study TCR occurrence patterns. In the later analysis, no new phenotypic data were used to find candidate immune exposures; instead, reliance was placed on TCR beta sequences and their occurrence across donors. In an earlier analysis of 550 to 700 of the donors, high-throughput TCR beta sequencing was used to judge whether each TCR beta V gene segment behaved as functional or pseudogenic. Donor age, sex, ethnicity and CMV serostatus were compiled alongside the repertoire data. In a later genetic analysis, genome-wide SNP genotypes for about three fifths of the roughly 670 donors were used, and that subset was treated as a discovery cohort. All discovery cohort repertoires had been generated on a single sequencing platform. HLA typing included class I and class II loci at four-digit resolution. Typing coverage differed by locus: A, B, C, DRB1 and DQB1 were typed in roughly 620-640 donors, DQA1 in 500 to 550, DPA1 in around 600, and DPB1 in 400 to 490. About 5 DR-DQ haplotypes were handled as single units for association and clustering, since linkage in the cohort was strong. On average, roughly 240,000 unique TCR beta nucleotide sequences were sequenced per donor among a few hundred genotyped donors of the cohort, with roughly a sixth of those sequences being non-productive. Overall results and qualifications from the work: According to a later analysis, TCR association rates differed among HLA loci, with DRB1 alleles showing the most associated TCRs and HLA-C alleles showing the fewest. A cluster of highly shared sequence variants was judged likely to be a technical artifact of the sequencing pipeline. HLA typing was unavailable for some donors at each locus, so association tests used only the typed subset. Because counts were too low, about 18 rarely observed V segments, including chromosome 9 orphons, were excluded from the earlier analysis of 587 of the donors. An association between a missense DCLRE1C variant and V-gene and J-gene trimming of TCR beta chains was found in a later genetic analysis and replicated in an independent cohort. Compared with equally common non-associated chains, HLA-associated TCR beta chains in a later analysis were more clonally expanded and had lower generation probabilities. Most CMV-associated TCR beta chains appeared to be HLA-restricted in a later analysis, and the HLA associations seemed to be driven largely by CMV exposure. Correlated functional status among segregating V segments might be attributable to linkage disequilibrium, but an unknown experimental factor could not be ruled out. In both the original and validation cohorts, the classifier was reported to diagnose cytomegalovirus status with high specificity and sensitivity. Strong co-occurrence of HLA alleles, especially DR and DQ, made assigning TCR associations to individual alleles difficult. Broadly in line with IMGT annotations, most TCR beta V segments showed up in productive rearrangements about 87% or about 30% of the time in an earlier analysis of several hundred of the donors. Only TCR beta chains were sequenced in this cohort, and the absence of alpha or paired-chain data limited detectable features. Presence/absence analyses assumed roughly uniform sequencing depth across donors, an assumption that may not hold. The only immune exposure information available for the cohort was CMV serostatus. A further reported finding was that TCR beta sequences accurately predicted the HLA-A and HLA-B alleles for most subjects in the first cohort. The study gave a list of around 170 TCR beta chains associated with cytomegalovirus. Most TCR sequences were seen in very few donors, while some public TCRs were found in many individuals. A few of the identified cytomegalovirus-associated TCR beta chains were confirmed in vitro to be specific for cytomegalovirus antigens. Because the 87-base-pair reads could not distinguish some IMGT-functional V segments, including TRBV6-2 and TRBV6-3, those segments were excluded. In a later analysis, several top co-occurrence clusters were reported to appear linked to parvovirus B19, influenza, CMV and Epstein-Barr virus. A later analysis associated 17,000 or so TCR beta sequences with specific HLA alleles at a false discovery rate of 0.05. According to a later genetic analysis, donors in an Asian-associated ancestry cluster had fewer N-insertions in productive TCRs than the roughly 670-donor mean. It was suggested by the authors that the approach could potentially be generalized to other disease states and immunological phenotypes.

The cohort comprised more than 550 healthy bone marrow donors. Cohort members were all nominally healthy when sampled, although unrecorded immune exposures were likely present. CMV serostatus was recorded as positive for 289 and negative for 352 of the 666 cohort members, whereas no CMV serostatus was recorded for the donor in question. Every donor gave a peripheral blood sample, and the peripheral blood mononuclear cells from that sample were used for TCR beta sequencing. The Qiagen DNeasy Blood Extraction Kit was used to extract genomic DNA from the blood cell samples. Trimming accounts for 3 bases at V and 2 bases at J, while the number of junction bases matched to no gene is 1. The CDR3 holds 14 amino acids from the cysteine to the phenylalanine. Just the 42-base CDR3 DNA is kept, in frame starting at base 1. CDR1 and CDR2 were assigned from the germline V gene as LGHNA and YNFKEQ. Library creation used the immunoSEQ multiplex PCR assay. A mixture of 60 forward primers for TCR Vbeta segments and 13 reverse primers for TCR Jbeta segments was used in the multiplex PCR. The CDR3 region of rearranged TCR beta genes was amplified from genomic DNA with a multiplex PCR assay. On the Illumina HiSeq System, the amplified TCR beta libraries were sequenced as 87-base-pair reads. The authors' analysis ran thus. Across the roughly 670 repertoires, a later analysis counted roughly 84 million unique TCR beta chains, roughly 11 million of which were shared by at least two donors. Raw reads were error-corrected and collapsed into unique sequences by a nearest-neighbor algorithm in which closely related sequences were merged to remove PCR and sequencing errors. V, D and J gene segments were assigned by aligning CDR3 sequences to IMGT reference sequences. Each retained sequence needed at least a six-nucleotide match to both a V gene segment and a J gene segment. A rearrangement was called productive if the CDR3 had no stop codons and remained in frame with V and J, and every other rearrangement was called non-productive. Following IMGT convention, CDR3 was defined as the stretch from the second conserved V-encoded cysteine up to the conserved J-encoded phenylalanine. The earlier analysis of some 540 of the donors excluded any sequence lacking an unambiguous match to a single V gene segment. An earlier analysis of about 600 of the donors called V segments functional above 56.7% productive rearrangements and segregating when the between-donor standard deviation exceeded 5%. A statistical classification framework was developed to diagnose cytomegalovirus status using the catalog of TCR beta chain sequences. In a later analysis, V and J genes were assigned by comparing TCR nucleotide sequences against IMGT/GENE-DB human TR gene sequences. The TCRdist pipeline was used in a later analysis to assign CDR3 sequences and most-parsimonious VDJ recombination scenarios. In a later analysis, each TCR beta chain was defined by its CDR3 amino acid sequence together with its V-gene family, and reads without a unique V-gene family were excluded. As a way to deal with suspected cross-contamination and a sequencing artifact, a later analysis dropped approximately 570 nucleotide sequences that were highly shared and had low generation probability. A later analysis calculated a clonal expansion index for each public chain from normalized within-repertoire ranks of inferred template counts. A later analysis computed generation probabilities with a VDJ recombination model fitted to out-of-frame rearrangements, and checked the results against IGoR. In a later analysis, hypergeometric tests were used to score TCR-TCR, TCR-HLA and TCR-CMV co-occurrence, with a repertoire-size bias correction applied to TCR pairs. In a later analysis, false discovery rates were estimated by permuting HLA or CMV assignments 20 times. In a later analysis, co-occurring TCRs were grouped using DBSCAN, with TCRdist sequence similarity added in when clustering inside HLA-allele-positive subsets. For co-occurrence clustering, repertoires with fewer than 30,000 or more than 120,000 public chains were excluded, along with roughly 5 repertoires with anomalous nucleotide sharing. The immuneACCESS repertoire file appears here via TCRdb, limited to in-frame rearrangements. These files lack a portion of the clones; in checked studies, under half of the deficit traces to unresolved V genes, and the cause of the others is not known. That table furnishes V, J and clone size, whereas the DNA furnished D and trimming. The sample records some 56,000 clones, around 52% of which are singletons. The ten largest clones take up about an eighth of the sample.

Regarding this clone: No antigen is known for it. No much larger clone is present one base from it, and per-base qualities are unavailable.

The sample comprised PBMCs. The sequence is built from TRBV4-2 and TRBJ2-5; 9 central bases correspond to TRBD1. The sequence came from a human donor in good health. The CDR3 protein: CASSHGQGQETQYF. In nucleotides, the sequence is TGTGCCAGCAGCCATGGACAGGGGCAAGAGACCCAGTACTTC.